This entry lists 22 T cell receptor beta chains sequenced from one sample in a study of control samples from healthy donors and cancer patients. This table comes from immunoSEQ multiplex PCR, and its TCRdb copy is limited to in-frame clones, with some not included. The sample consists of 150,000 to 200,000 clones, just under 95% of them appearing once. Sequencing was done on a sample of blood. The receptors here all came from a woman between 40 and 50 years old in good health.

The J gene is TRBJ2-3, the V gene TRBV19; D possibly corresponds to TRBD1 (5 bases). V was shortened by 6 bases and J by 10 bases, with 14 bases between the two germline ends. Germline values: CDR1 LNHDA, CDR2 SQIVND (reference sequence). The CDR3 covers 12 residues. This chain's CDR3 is CASSQQAGAQYF. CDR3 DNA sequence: TGTGCCAGTAGCCAACAGGCAGGAGCGCAGTATTTT.

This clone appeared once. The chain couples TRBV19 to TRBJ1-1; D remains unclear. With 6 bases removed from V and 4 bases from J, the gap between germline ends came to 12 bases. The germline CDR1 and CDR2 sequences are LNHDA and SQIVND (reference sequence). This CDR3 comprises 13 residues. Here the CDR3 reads CASRNLGVTEAFF. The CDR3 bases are TGTGCCAGTAGAAACCTCGGGGTCACTGAAGCTTTCTTT.

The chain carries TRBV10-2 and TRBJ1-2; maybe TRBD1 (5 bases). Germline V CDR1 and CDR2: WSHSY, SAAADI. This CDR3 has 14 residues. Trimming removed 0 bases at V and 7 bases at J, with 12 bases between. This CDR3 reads CASSESQGEAGYTF. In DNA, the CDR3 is TGCGCCAGCAGTGAGTCCCAGGGAGAGGCTGGCTACACCTTC.

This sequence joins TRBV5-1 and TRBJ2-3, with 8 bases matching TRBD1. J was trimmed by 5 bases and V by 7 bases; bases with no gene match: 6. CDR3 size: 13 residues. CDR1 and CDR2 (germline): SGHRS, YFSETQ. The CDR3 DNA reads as TGCGCCAGCGGGACAGGTAGTGTAGATACGCAGTATTTT. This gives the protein CASGTGSVDTQYF.

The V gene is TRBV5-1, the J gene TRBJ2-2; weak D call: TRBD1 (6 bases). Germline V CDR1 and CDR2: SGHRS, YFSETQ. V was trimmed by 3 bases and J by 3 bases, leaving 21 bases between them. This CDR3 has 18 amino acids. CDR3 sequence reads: CASSWTARTDRYTGELFF. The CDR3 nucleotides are TGCGCCAGCAGCTGGACAGCGAGGACAGACAGATACACCGGGGAGCTGTTTTTT.

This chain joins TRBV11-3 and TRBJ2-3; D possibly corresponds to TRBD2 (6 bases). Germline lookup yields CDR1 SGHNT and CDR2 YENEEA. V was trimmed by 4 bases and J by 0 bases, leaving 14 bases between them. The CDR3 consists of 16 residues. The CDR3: CASSSPPGTSTDTQYF. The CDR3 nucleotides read TGTGCCAGCAGCTCCCCCCCGGGGACTAGCACAGATACGCAGTATTTT.

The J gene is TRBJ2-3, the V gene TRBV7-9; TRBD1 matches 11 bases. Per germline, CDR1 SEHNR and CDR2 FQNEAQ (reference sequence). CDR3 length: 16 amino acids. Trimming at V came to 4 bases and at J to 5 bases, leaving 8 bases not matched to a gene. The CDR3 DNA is TGTGCCAGCAGCTCCCAGGGACAGGGGGTGGGAGATACGCAGTATTTT. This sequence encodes CASSSQGQGVGDTQYF.

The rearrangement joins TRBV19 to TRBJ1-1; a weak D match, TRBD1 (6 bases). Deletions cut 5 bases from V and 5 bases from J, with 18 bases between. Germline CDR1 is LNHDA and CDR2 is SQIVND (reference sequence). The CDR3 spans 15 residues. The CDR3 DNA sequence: TGTGCCAGTAGTTCTCCTCATACAGGGATTACTGAAGCTTTCTTT. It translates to CASSSPHTGITEAFF.

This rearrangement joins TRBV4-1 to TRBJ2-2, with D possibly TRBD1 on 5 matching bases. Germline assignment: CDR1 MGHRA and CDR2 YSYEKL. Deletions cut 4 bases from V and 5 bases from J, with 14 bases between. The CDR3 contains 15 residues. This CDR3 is CASSPGHPGTGELFF. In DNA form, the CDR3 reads TGCGCCAGCAGCCCCGGACACCCCGGGACCGGGGAGCTGTTTTTT.

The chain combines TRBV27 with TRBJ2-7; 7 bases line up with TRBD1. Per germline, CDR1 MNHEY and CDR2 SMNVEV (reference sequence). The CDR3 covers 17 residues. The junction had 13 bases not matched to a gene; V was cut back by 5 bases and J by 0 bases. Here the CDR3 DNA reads TGTGCCAGCAGTCCAAGACAGGGATGGGGCAACTCCTACGAGCAGTACTTC. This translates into CASSPRQGWGNSYEQYF.

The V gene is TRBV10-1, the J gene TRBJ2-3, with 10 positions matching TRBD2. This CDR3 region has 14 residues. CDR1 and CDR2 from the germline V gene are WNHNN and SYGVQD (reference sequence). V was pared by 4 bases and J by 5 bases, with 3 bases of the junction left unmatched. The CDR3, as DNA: TGCGCCAGCAGTGCGAGGACTAGCGGAGATACGCAGTATTTT. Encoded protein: CASSARTSGDTQYF.

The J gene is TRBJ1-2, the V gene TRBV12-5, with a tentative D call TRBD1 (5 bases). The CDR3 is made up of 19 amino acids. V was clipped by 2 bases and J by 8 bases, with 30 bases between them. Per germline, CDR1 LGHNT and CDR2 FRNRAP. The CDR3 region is CASGLPHTPGEGGAKGYTF. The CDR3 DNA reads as TGTGCTAGTGGTTTGCCCCATACCCCGGGGGAGGGCGGTGCTAAGGGCTACACCTTC.

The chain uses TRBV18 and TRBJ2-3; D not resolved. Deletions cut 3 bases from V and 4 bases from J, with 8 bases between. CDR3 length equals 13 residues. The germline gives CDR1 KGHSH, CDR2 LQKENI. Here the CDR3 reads CASSPSLSDTQYF. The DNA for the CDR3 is TGTGCCAGCTCACCGTCCCTTTCAGATACGCAGTATTTT.

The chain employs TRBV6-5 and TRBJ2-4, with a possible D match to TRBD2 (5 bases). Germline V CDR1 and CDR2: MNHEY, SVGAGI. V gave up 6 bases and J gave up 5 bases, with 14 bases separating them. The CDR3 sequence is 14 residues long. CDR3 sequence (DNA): TGTGCCAGCAGGATGCGGAGGCGAGAAAACATTCAGTACTTC. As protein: CASRMRRRENIQYF.

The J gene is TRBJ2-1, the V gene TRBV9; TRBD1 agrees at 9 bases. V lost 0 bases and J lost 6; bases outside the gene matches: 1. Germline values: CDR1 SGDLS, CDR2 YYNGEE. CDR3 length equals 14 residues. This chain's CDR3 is CASSVGQGVNEQFF. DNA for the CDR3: TGTGCCAGCAGCGTAGGACAGGGGGTCAATGAGCAGTTCTTC.

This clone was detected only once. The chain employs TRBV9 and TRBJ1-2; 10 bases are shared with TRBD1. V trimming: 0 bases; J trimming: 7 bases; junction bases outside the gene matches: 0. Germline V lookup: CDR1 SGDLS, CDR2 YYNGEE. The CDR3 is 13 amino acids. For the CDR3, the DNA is TGTGCCAGCAGCGTAGGGACAGGGGGTGGCTACACCTTC. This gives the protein CASSVGTGGGYTF.

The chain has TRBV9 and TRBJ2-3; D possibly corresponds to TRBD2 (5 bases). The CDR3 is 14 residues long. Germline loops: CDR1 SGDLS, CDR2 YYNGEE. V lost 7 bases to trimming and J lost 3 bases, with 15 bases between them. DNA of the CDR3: TGTGCCAGCGGAGGACCGGCGATTACAGATACGCAGTATTTT. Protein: CASGGPAITDTQYF. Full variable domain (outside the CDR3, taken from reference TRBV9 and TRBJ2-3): DSGVTQTPKHLITATGQRVTLRCSPRSGDLSVYWYQQSLDQGLQFLIQYYNGEERAKGNILERFSAQQFPDLHSELNLSSLELGDSALYFCASGGPAITDTQYFGPGTRLTVL.

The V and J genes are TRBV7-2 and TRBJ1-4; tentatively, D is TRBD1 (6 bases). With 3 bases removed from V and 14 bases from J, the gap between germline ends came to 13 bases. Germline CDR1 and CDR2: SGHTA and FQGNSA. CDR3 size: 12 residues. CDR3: CASSFIQGELFF. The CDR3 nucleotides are TGTGCCAGCAGCTTCATACAGGGCGAGCTGTTTTTT.

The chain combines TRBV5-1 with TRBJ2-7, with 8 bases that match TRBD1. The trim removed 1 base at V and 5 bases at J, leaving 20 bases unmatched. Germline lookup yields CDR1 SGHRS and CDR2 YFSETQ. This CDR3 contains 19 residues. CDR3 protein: CASSLKNRGYRTLGDEQYF. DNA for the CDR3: TGCGCCAGCAGCTTGAAGAACAGGGGGTATCGGACTTTAGGGGACGAGCAGTACTTC.

CDR3 coding DNA: TGTGCCATCAGTGAGTCTCGACGCGAAGGAGGCTACACCTTC. Translation gives CAISESRREGGYTF. This chain connects TRBV10-3 to TRBJ1-2, with D uncertain. Germline V gives CDR1 ENHRY, CDR2 SYGVKD. This CDR3 has 14 amino acids. V was pared by 0 bases and J by 8 bases, with 13 bases between.

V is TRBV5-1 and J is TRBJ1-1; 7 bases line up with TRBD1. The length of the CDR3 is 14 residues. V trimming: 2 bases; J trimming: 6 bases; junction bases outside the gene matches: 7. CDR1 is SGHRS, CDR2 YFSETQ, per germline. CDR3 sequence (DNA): TGCGCCAGCAGCTTACACGACAGGGTTGCTGAAGCTTTCTTT. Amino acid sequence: CASSLHDRVAEAFF.

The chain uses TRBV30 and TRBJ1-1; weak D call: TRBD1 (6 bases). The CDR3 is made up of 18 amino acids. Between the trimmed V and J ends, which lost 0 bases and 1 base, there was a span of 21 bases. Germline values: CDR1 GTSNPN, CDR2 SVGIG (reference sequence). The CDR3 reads CAWSVGGAAGPRNTEAFF. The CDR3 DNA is TGTGCCTGGAGTGTAGGGGGAGCCGCGGGCCCCAGGAACACTGAAGCTTTCTTT.